The rows below give T cell receptor beta chains drawn from one sample of a study of shared clonotypes between healthy human individuals. TCRdb keeps only in-frame clones here, not all; method: immunoSEQ multiplex PCR. The repertoire holds roughly 2 million clones, with about 95% as singletons. The source material was naive CD8+ T cells sorted from blood. The receptors derive from a man younger than 30 in good health. Each CDR3 is given with its conserved first and last residue. A D gene is named only where the DNA matches it firmly. Size is stated for part of the rows, as once, few or many counts, or as a class when the clone is expanded.

d_call,clone_size,v_call,j_call,cdr3_nt,cdr3_aa
-,-,TRBV5-5,TRBJ2-7,TGTGCCAGCAGCTTCTCCGGGGCCGAGCAGTACTTC,CASSFSGAEQYF
TRBD1,-,TRBV27,TRBJ1-4,TGTGCCAGCAGTTCGGAACAGGGGGCATGGGAAAAACTGTTTTTT,CASSSEQGAWEKLFF
TRBD1,-,TRBV4-1,TRBJ2-7,TGCGCCAGCAGCCAGATCCGGGACAGGGGATACGAGCAGTACTTC,CASSQIRDRGYEQYF
-,once,TRBV9,TRBJ2-7,TGTGCCAGCAGCGTAGGACTCTTACCCTACGAGCAGTACTTC,CASSVGLLPYEQYF
-,-,TRBV28,TRBJ1-5,TGTGCCAGCAGTGTGTGGAGGGGCAATCAGCCCCAGCATTTT,CASSVWRGNQPQHF
-,-,TRBV5-1,TRBJ1-1,TGCGCCAGCAGCTTTCGGACGGGAAACACTGAAGCTTTCTTT,CASSFRTGNTEAFF
TRBD1,-,TRBV7-9,TRBJ1-2,TGTGCCAGCAGCTCAGACAGGGGTCATGGCTACACCTTC,CASSSDRGHGYTF
TRBD2,-,TRBV29-1,TRBJ2-1,TGCAGCGTTGACGGCGGGAGCTCCTACAATGAGCAGTTCTTC,CSVDGGSSYNEQFF
-,-,TRBV7-2,TRBJ2-7,TGTGCCAGCAGCTTAGCCTTTGGTCCAGGTAGATACGAGCAGTACTTC,CASSLAFGPGRYEQYF
TRBD2,-,TRBV6-5,TRBJ2-2,TGTGCCAGCAGTCTGCTAGCGGAAAACACCGGGGAGCTGTTTTTT,CASSLLAENTGELFF
TRBD2,-,TRBV9,TRBJ2-2,TGTGCCAGCAGCGTAGGACTAGCGGGGGGGCCCACCGGGGAGCTGTTTTTT,CASSVGLAGGPTGELFF